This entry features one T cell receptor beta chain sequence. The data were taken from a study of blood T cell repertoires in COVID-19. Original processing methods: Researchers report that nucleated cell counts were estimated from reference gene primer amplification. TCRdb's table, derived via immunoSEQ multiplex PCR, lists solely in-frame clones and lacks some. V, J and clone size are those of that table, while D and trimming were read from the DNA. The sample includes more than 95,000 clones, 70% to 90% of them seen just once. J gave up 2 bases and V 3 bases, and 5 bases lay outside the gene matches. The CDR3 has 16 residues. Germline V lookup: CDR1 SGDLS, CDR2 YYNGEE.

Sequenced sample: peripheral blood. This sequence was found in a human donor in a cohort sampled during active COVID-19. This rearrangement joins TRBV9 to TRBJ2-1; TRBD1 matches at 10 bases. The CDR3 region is CASSGRQGATYNEQFF. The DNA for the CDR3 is TGTGCCAGCAGCGGTAGACAGGGGGCGACCTACAATGAGCAGTTCTTC.